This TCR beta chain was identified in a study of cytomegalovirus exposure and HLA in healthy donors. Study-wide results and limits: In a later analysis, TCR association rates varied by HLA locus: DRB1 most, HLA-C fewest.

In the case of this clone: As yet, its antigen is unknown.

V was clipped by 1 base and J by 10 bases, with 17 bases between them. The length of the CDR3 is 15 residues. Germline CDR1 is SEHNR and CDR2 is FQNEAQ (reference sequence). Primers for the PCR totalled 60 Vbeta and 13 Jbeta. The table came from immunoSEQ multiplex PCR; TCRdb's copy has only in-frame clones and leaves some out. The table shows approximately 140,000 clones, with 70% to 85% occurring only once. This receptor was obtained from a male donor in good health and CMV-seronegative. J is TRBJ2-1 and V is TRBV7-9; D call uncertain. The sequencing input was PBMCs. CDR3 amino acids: CASSLGREESNEQFF. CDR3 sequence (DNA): TGTGCCAGCAGCTTAGGAAGAGAAGAGAGCAACGAGCAGTTCTTC.